The 4 T cell receptor beta chains reported below all come from one sample, sequenced in a study of cytomegalovirus exposure and HLA in healthy donors. PCR was performed using 60 Vbeta and 13 Jbeta primers. Data came from immunoSEQ multiplex PCR; TCRdb stores just in-frame clones and leaves some out. The sample lists 150,000 to 170,000 clones; 70% to 80% were seen once. What was sequenced was PBMCs. All receptors derive from a man aged 25-45 years in good health and CMV-seropositive.

A single count supports this clone. This sequence joins TRBV19 and TRBJ2-2; no firm D call. Per germline, CDR1 LNHDA and CDR2 SQIVND (reference sequence). V lost 2 bases and J lost 6, with 7 bases in between. This CDR3 has 13 residues. CDR3 DNA: TGTGCCAGTAGTATATCCAGTTCCGGGGAGCTGTTTTTT. It specifies CASSISSSGELFF.

This chain joins TRBV29-1 and TRBJ2-1, with no clear D. Germline CDR1 SQVTM, CDR2 ANQGSEA. Trimming removed 5 bases from V and 2 bases from J, with 7 bases in between. There are 12 residues in the CDR3. The CDR3 sequence: CSVPSPYNEQFF. CDR3 sequence (DNA): TGCAGCGTTCCCTCCCCCTACAATGAGCAGTTCTTC.

J is TRBJ1-1 and V is TRBV4-2, with 10 bases identical to TRBD1. Germline V gene sequence: CDR1 LGHNA, CDR2 YNFKEQ. The V and J ends lost 1 base and 0 bases, in that order; junction bases with no gene match: 14. This CDR3 has 20 residues. This CDR3 is CASSQVPGTGDYSMNTEAFF. For the CDR3, the DNA is TGTGCCAGCAGCCAAGTCCCCGGGACAGGGGACTATTCTATGAACACTGAAGCTTTCTTT.

This chain joins TRBV5-8 and TRBJ2-3, with TRBD2 matching over 10 bases. The length of the CDR3 is 16 residues. The germline V gene has CDR1 SGHTS and CDR2 YDEGEE. With V trimmed by 4 bases and J by 3 bases, 8 bases remained unmatched. Here the CDR3 reads CASSPLAGGGTDTQYF. CDR3 nucleotides: TGTGCCAGCAGCCCCTTAGCGGGAGGAGGGACAGATACGCAGTATTTT.